A single sample is the source of the 22 T cell receptor beta chains below, sequenced in a study of T-cell reconstitution after alpha-beta-depleted transplantation in children. Unique molecular identifiers were incorporated into the prepared TCRbeta library. TCRdb passed the PCR reads through MiXCR, listing each CDR3 protein once. The table includes 400,000 to 450,000 distinct CDR3 sequences, roughly two fifths detected once. The sample in question was PBMCs, obtained before TCRalphabeta/CD19-depleted stem cell transplant. The receptors derive from a girl aged 2 to 9 with aplastic anemia, due to receive a stem cell transplant.

This clonotype was seen many times. This chain joins TRBV6-2 or TRBV6-3 and TRBJ1-5; 8 positions agree with TRBD1. J gave up 5 bases and V 6 bases, and 9 bases lay outside the gene matches. In germline, CDR1 is MNHEY, CDR2 SVGEGT. CDR3 length: 15 amino acids. The CDR3: CASRRSMDRDQPQHF. The CDR3 coding sequence is TGTGCCAGCAGGCGCTCGATGGACAGGGATCAGCCCCAGCATTTT.

The chain links TRBV6-5 to TRBJ1-3; D is ambiguous. Germline V lookup: CDR1 MNHEY, CDR2 SVGAGI. V was cut by 2 bases and J by 2 bases, with 10 bases left in between. This CDR3 has 15 residues. As DNA, the CDR3 is TGTGCCAGCAGTTACCTCAGACTAACTGGAAACACCATATATTTT. Protein product: CASSYLRLTGNTIYF.

This clonotype was observed at least ten times. The rearrangement uses TRBV20-1 and TRBJ2-4; 9 nucleotides line up with TRBD2. The CDR3 runs to 13 residues. Germline trimming cut 3 bases from V and 8 bases from J; bases unmatched to any gene: 5. Germline CDR1 and CDR2: DFQATT and SNEGSKA (reference sequence). CDR3 protein: CSARGTSPDIQYF. CDR3 sequence (DNA): TGCAGTGCTAGGGGGACTAGCCCGGACATTCAGTACTTC.

This clonotype was found many times. The V gene is TRBV7-2, the J gene TRBJ2-1, with 10 bases lining up with TRBD2. The CDR3 contains 18 residues. Germline V gene sequence: CDR1 SGHTA, CDR2 FQGNSA. Trimming cost V 1 base and J 9 bases; bases outside gene matches: 15. The CDR3: CASSLVGASGSVAGEQFF. The CDR3 nucleotides read TGTGCCAGCAGCTTAGTTGGGGCTAGCGGGAGTGTAGCGGGTGAGCAGTTCTTC.

This clonotype was counted at least ten times. This rearrangement joins TRBV20-1 to TRBJ2-7; the D call may be TRBD1 or TRBD2 (5 bases each). Germline lookup yields CDR1 DFQATT and CDR2 SNEGSKA (reference sequence). Trimming left V 5 bases short and J 5 bases short, with 10 bases between. The CDR3 loop spans 11 amino acids. For the CDR3, the DNA is TGCAGTGCTTATCAGGGAGACGAGCAGTACTTC. As protein: CSAYQGDEQYF.

This clonotype was seen only once. V gene TRBV9 combines with J gene TRBJ2-7; D perhaps matches TRBD1 (6 bases). V was shortened by 0 bases and J by 0 bases, with 7 bases between the two germline ends. The CDR3 is made up of 14 amino acids. Per germline, CDR1 SGDLS and CDR2 YYNGEE. The CDR3 nucleotides read TGTGCCAGCAGCGTAGAGGGGGTCTCCTACGAGCAGTACTTC. Protein: CASSVEGVSYEQYF. The full variable domain, completed using reference TRBV9 and TRBJ2-7, is DSGVTQTPKHLITATGQRVTLRCSPRSGDLSVYWYQQSLDQGLQFLIQYYNGEERAKGNILERFSAQQFPDLHSELNLSSLELGDSALYFCASSVEGVSYEQYFGPGTRLTVT.

The rearrangement joins TRBV6-1 to TRBJ2-7; possibly TRBD1 for D (5 bases). This CDR3 is built from 15 residues. Germline lookup yields CDR1 MNHNS and CDR2 SASEGT. Deletions cut 8 bases from V and 6 bases from J, with 23 bases between. The CDR3 nucleotides are TGTGCCAGCTCCGACGCAGGGCTGACTGGGCGCGAGCAGTACTTC. Protein sequence: CASSDAGLTGREQYF.

The gene calls are TRBV20-1 and TRBJ2-1; D is possibly TRBD1 (5 bases). Germline CDR1 reads DFQATT; CDR2 reads SNEGSKA (reference sequence). This CDR3 contains 11 residues. V dropped 5 bases and J dropped 7 bases, with 9 bases sitting between them. Written as DNA, the CDR3 is TGCAGTGCTGGAAGGGGTAATGAGCAGTTCTTC. Amino acids: CSAGRGNEQFF.

V is TRBV10-3 and J is TRBJ2-4; D unresolved. The germline V gene has CDR1 ENHRY and CDR2 SYGVKD. The CDR3 has 17 residues. Trimming stripped 2 bases from V and 1 base from J, with 15 bases between. As DNA, the CDR3 is TGTGCCATCAGTGAGAGGCTCTGGTCTAAGGCCAAAAACATTCAGTACTTC. Translation: CAISERLWSKAKNIQYF.

The chain uses TRBV4-1 and TRBJ2-7; D could derive from TRBD1 or TRBD2 (5 bases each). CDR3 length equals 15 residues. V was pared by 3 bases and J by 4 bases, with 16 bases between. The germline V gene encodes CDR1 MGHRA and CDR2 YSYEKL. CDR3 region: CASSQIEADTYEQYF. CDR3 DNA sequence: TGCGCCAGCAGCCAGATTGAAGCGGACACTTACGAGCAGTACTTC.

This clonotype was counted a few times. The gene calls are TRBV6-5 and TRBJ2-3, with 8 nucleotides matching TRBD2. J was trimmed by 0 bases and V by 1 base; bases with no gene match: 6. The CDR3 totals 17 residues. CDR1 MNHEY and CDR2 SVGAGI come from the germline V gene. CDR3 sequence (DNA): TGTGCCAGCAGTTACTTTCCGACTAGCGCTAGCACAGATACGCAGTATTTT. This sequence encodes CASSYFPTSASTDTQYF.

The chain joins TRBV30 to TRBJ2-2; D is undetermined. Germline CDR1 reads GTSNPN; CDR2 reads SVGIG (reference sequence). The CDR3 is 13 residues long. Trimming removed 2 bases from V and 6 bases from J, with 10 bases in between. The CDR3 loop is CAWSFGIAGELFF. CDR3 nucleotide sequence: TGTGCCTGGAGTTTTGGCATTGCCGGGGAGCTGTTTTTT.

The chain carries TRBV5-1 and TRBJ2-3; D is unclear. This CDR3 comprises 14 residues. Germline CDR1 and CDR2: SGHRS and YFSETQ. Trimming took off 3 bases at V and 0 bases at J, with 8 bases between the two ends. The CDR3 DNA reads TGCGCCAGCAGCTCCCCCCAGAGCACAGATACGCAGTATTTT. Amino acid sequence: CASSSPQSTDTQYF.

V and J are TRBV20-1 and TRBJ1-2; tentative D call: TRBD1 (5 bases). The germline gives CDR1 DFQATT, CDR2 SNEGSKA (reference sequence). V lost 4 bases to trimming and J lost 2 bases, with 8 bases between them. This CDR3 is 12 amino acids long. The CDR3 sequence: CSATRQNYGYTF. Written as DNA, the CDR3 is TGCAGTGCTACCAGACAGAACTATGGCTACACCTTC.

The chain has TRBV20-1 and TRBJ1-2; perhaps TRBD1 as D (6 bases). V lost 5 bases and J lost 8, with 12 bases in between. The CDR3 contains 11 residues. The germline CDR1 and CDR2 sequences are DFQATT and SNEGSKA (reference sequence). This CDR3 reads CSASGTPGYTF. CDR3 DNA sequence: TGCAGTGCTTCCGGGACACCAGGCTACACCTTC.

The chain carries TRBV7-2 and TRBJ1-2; D is ambiguous. The CDR3 spans 14 residues. The germline V gene has CDR1 SGHTA and CDR2 FQGNSA. Trimming shortened V by 4 bases and J by 5 bases, and 14 bases separated the two germline ends. In DNA form, the CDR3 reads TGTGCCAGCAGCTCGGGTGGGTCTGGGTATGGCTACACCTTC. Translating it yields CASSSGGSGYGYTF. Full variable domain (remainder filled in from reference TRBV7-2 and TRBJ1-2): GAGVSQSPSNKVTEKGKDVELRCDPISGHTALYWYRQSLGQGLEFLIYFQGNSAPDKSGLPSDRFSAERTGGSVSTLTIQRTQQEDSAVYLCASSSGGSGYGYTFGSGTRLTVV.

This sequence joins TRBV15 and TRBJ2-7; D unresolved. The CDR3 is 13 amino acids. Germline CDR1 is LNHNV and CDR2 is YYDKDF (reference sequence). Trimming took off 3 bases at V and 5 bases at J, with 11 bases between the two ends. DNA of the CDR3: TGTGCCACCAGCAGCCTAGAAATCGACGAGCAGTACTTC. This codes for CATSSLEIDEQYF.

This clonotype turned up a few times. This chain links TRBV19 with TRBJ2-1; TRBD1 matches 8 bases. CDR3 length equals 15 residues. Germline V gives CDR1 LNHDA, CDR2 SQIVND (reference sequence). Trimming cost V 1 base and J 7 bases; bases outside gene matches: 6. In DNA form, the CDR3 reads TGTGCCAGTAGTATAGGGTCAGGGGGCTTAAATGAGCAGTTCTTC. It translates to CASSIGSGGLNEQFF.

This clonotype was detected a few times. The CDR3 nucleotides are TGTGCCAGCAGTTTAAGGGACAGGGGAGCCGAGCAGTACTTC. Protein sequence: CASSLRDRGAEQYF. This rearrangement joins TRBV12-3 or TRBV12-4 to TRBJ2-7; 10 bases are a match to TRBD1. The length of the CDR3 is 14 residues. With V trimmed by 2 bases and J by 6 bases, 4 bases remained unmatched.

The chain recombines TRBV9 with TRBJ2-2; tentative D call: TRBD2 (5 bases). This CDR3 is 15 amino acids long. V lost 5 bases and J lost 1, with 12 bases in between. CDR1 is SGDLS, CDR2 YYNGEE, per germline. The CDR3 loop is CASRPQEVNTGELFF. CDR3 bases: TGTGCCAGCAGGCCTCAGGAGGTGAACACCGGGGAGCTGTTTTTT.

This clonotype appeared many times. The V gene is TRBV7-2, the J gene TRBJ1-2; D remains unclear. V lost 5 bases, J lost 0 bases, and 7 bases lay in between. CDR1 and CDR2 from the germline V gene are SGHTA and FQGNSA. This CDR3 region has 13 residues. In DNA form, the CDR3 reads TGTGCCAGCAGCGAGGGCCCTAACTATGGCTACACCTTC. Encoded protein: CASSEGPNYGYTF.

This clonotype was seen many times. The chain links TRBV20-1 to TRBJ2-1; a possible D gene is TRBD2 (6 bases). The CDR3 runs 15 residues. Germline V gene sequence: CDR1 DFQATT, CDR2 SNEGSKA (reference sequence). Trimming took 0 bases from V and 6 from J, leaving 15 bases between them. CDR3 sequence reads: CSARDFALAGNEQFF. The CDR3 DNA follows: TGCAGTGCTAGAGATTTTGCACTAGCTGGCAATGAGCAGTTCTTC.